One sample yielded the 16 T cell receptor beta chains listed below, sequenced in a study of T cell responses to AZD1222 COVID-19 vaccine. Method: immunoSEQ multiplex PCR; TCRdb's copy keeps in-frame clones and lacks some. Here the sample spans 95,000 to 100,000 clones, 85% to 90% being singletons. The sequencing here drew on peripheral blood, taken 28 days after the second AZD1222 dose. Receptor source: an adult who received the AZD1222 COVID-19 vaccine.

The chain is built from TRBV5-1 and TRBJ2-4; 15 bases align to TRBD2. Germline CDR1 is SGHRS and CDR2 is YFSETQ. Trimming at V came to 2 bases and at J to 9 bases, leaving 12 bases not matched to a gene. CDR3 length: 18 amino acids. CDR3 in DNA: TGCGCCAGCAGCTTACCGGGACTAGCGGGAGGAGTCCGTAGCATTCAGTACTTC. This gives the protein CASSLPGLAGGVRSIQYF.

This clone came up once. The chain carries TRBV18 and TRBJ1-5; a weak D match, TRBD1 (5 bases). V was pared by 2 bases and J by 5 bases, with 7 bases between. This CDR3 is built from 13 residues. The V gene's germline CDR1 is KGHSH and CDR2 LQKENI. The CDR3 loop reads CASSPTRDQPQHF. CDR3 DNA sequence: TGTGCCAGCTCACCAACCAGGGATCAGCCCCAGCATTTT. The variable domain in full, with the rest retrieved from reference TRBV18 and TRBJ1-5, is NAGVMQNPRHLVRRRGQEARLRCSPMKGHSHVYWYRQLPEEGLKFMVYLQKENIIDESGMPKERFSAEFPKEGPSILRIQQVVRGDSAAYFCASSPTRDQPQHFGDGTRLSIL.

The J gene is TRBJ1-1, the V gene TRBV7-8; the D gene is possibly TRBD1 (6 bases). The germline CDR1 and CDR2 sequences are SGHVS and FQNEAQ. CDR3 length: 13 residues. V lost 6 bases, J lost 1 base, and 9 bases lay in between. DNA of the CDR3: TGTGCCAGCAGTAGGACAGAGAACACTGAAGCTTTCTTT. Translated: CASSRTENTEAFF.

This chain links TRBV5-1 with TRBJ2-3; 8 bases align to TRBD1. The CDR3 consists of 16 residues. Per the germline V gene, CDR1 is SGHRS and CDR2 is YFSETQ. V was pared by 0 bases and J by 4 bases, with 7 bases of the junction left unmatched. The CDR3 nucleotides read TGCGCCAGCAGCTTGGTGCCCGGACAGGGATCAGATACGCAGTATTTT. Encoded protein: CASSLVPGQGSDTQYF.

The genes are TRBV28 and TRBJ1-1; the D gene is possibly TRBD1 (5 bases). With 8 bases removed from V and 4 bases from J, the gap between germline ends came to 14 bases. Germline V lookup: CDR1 MDHEN, CDR2 SYDVKM. The CDR3 spans 13 residues. CDR3 DNA: TGTGCCAGCTGGGGACTGGGTGTCACTGAAGCTTTCTTT. Its protein product is CASWGLGVTEAFF. The variable domain in full, completed from reference TRBV28 and TRBJ1-1, reads DVKVTQSSRYLVKRTGEKVFLECVQDMDHENMFWYRQDPGLGLRLIYFSYDVKMKEKGDIPEGYSVSREKKERFSLILESASTNQTSMYLCASWGLGVTEAFFGQGTRLTVV.

V and J are TRBV6-5 and TRBJ2-7; 10 nucleotides align to TRBD1. In germline, CDR1 is MNHEY, CDR2 SVGAGI. The CDR3 runs 14 residues. With V trimmed by 2 bases and J by 8 bases, 6 bases remained unmatched. The CDR3 is CASSYPGTGAKQYF. The CDR3 nucleotides are TGTGCCAGCAGTTACCCCGGGACAGGGGCGAAGCAGTACTTC.

This clone was detected only once. The gene calls are TRBV11-2 and TRBJ1-1; no clear D. The CDR3 runs to 12 residues. Per the germline V gene, CDR1 is SGHAT and CDR2 is FQNNGV. Trimming took off 1 base at V and 4 bases at J, with 4 bases between the two ends. This chain's CDR3 is CASSLVGTEAFF. The CDR3 DNA sequence: TGTGCCAGCAGCTTAGTCGGCACTGAAGCTTTCTTT.

This chain joins TRBV7-9 and TRBJ2-7; D is undetermined. The germline CDR1 and CDR2 sequences are SEHNR and FQNEAQ (reference sequence). Trimming took off 1 base at V and 2 bases at J, with 12 bases between the two ends. The CDR3 covers 15 residues. The CDR3 DNA follows: TGTGCCAGCAGCTTAGGGGCTAGAGCAACCTACGAGCAGTACTTC. Protein: CASSLGARATYEQYF.

This clone was seen a single time. The gene calls are TRBV28 and TRBJ1-2, with 7 bases that match TRBD1. There are 18 residues in the CDR3. The trim removed 6 bases at V and 0 bases at J, leaving 16 bases unmatched. Germline CDR1 MDHEN, CDR2 SYDVKM. The CDR3 DNA reads as TGTGCCAGCAGATCTATGTGGGACAGAACCCTAGCTAACTATGGCTACACCTTC. It encodes CASRSMWDRTLANYGYTF.

This clone has just a few counts. The chain carries TRBV10-1 and TRBJ2-7; 9 nucleotides line up with TRBD1. The V gene's germline CDR1 is WNHNN and CDR2 SYGVQD (reference sequence). This CDR3 contains 16 residues. V lost 3 bases, J lost 5 bases, and 11 bases stayed unmatched. The CDR3 DNA reads TGCGCCAGCAGTGAATCCCCCGGGACAGGGAGGGACGAGCAGTACTTC. It codes for CASSESPGTGRDEQYF.

The V call is TRBV7-8, the J call TRBJ2-1; 10 positions match TRBD2. The CDR3 is 17 residues long. Per germline, CDR1 SGHVS and CDR2 FQNEAQ. The trim removed 1 base at V and 0 bases at J, leaving 3 bases unmatched. CDR3 nucleotides: TGTGCCAGCAGCTTAGGACTAGCGGGTTCCTCCTACAATGAGCAGTTCTTC. This sequence encodes CASSLGLAGSSYNEQFF.

This sequence joins TRBV19 and TRBJ2-1; 7 bases agree with TRBD1. Germline CDR1 LNHDA, CDR2 SQIVND (reference sequence). CDR3 length equals 12 residues. Trimming removed 11 bases from V and 5 bases from J; junction bases left unmatched: 6. The CDR3 sequence is CAARDSHNEQFF. DNA of the CDR3: TGTGCCGCCCGGGACAGCCACAATGAGCAGTTCTTC.

The chain couples TRBV3-1 (or the pseudogene TRBV3-2) to TRBJ1-1, with D unclear. Trimming stripped 0 bases from V and 6 bases from J, with 8 bases between. CDR1 is LGHDT and CDR2 is YNNKEL in the germline V gene (reference sequence). This CDR3 comprises 13 residues. CDR3 sequence (DNA): TGTGCCAGCAGCCAAGAAGAGCAGGCTGAAGCTTTCTTT. This encodes CASSQEEQAEAFF.

The V call is TRBV2, the J call TRBJ1-2; 9 bases map to TRBD1. The V gene end was trimmed by 6 bases and the J gene end by 4 bases; junction bases not matched to a gene: 12. The CDR3 is 16 residues long. CDR1 is SNHLY and CDR2 is FYNNEI in the germline V gene. The CDR3 DNA reads TGTGCCAGCAGGGAGACAGGGGGGACCTTCGCCTATGGCTACACCTTC. It is translated as CASRETGGTFAYGYTF.

J is TRBJ1-1 and V is TRBV9; D is unclear. With 0 bases removed from V and 8 bases from J, the gap between germline ends came to 2 bases. This CDR3 is 10 amino acids long. Germline assignment: CDR1 SGDLS and CDR2 YYNGEE. The CDR3 protein is CASSVEEAFF. In DNA, the CDR3 is TGTGCCAGCAGCGTAGAGGAAGCTTTCTTT. The full variable domain, its missing parts supplied by reference TRBV9 and TRBJ1-1, is DSGVTQTPKHLITATGQRVTLRCSPRSGDLSVYWYQQSLDQGLQFLIQYYNGEERAKGNILERFSAQQFPDLHSELNLSSLELGDSALYFCASSVEEAFFGQGTRLTVV.

This sequence joins TRBV5-6 and TRBJ2-7, with no clear D. Germline-derived CDR1 and CDR2 are SGHDT and YYEEEE. This CDR3 has 12 residues. Trimming removed 4 bases at V and 5 bases at J, with 10 bases between. CDR3 DNA sequence: TGTGCCAGCAGCCCCCTCGGTAACGAGCAGTACTTC. Encoded protein: CASSPLGNEQYF.